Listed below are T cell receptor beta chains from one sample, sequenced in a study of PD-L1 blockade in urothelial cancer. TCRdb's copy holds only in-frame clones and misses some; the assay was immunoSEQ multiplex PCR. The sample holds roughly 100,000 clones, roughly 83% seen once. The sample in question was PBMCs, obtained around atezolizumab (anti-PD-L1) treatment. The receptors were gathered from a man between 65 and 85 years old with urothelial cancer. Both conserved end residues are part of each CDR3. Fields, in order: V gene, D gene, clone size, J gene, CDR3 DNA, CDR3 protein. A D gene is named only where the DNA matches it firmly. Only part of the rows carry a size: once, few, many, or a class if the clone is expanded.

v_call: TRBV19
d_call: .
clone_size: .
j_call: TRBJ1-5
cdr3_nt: TGTGCCAGTAGTATAGTTGCGTTGAATCAGCCCCAGCATTTT
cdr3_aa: CASSIVALNQPQHF

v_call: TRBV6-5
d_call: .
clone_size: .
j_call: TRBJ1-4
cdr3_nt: TGTGCCAGCAGTTACGGGGGGGAGGATGAAAAACTGTTTTTT
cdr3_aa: CASSYGGEDEKLFF

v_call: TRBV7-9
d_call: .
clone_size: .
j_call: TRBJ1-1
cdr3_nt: TGTGCCAGCAGCTTGGACAGAGCTGAAGCTTTCTTT
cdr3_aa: CASSLDRAEAFF

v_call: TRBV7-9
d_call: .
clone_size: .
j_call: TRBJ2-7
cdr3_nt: TGTGCCAGCGGCTCTCCGGGACAAAGCTCCTACGAGCAGTACTTC
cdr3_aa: CASGSPGQSSYEQYF

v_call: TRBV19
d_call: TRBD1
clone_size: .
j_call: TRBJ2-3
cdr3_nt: TGTGCCAGCACCCGAACAGGGGGTGGAGCAGATACGCAGTATTTT
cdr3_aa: CASTRTGGGADTQYF

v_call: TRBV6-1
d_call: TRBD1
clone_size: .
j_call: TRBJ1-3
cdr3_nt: TGTGCCAGCAGTGAAGTAACAGGGGGCCGAAACACCATATATTTT
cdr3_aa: CASSEVTGGRNTIYF

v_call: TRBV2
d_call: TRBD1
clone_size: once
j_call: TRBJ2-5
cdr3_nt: TGTGCCAGCAGGGACAGGGTGAAAGAGACCCAGTACTTC
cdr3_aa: CASRDRVKETQYF

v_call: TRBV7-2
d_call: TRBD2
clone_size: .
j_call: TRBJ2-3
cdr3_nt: TGTGCCAGCAGTCCGGGACTAGGTAGCCCCGATACGCAGTATTTT
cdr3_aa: CASSPGLGSPDTQYF

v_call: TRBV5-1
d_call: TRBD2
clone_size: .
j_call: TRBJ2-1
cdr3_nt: TGCGCCAGCAGCCCCCTACACTTCGCGGGGGCCTACAATGAGCAGTTCTTC
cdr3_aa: CASSPLHFAGAYNEQFF

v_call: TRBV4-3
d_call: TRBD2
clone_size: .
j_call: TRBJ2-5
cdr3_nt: TGCGCCAGCAGCCAAGATTCAGCGGGAGTTTCCCCCCAAGAGACCCAGTACTTC
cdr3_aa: CASSQDSAGVSPQETQYF

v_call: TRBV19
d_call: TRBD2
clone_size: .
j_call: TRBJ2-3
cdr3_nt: TGTGCCAGTAGCAACTCTCTAGCGGGGGAAGGCACAGATACGCAGTATTTT
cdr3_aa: CASSNSLAGEGTDTQYF

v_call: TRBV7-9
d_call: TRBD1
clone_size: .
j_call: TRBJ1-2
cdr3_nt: TGTGCCAGCAGCTTCCGGGACAGTAGTTATGGCTACACCTTC
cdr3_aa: CASSFRDSSYGYTF

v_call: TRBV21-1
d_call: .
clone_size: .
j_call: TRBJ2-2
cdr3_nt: TGTGCCAGCACCCAGGGCAGGAGCAAAACCGGGGAGCTGTTTTTT
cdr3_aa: CASTQGRSKTGELFF

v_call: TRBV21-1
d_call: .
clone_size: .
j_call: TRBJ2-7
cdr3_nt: TGTGCCAGCAGCAAAGGGGGACAGATCTACGAGCAGTACTTC
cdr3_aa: CASSKGGQIYEQYF

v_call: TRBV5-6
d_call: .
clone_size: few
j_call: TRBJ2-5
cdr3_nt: TGTGCCAGCAGCCCGGGTGGGTCCGACCCGCTGCAAGAGACCCAGTACTTC
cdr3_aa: CASSPGGSDPLQETQYF

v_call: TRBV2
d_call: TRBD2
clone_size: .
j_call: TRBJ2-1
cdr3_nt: TGTGCCAGCAGCGTAACTAGCGGGAGTTACAATGAGCAGTTCTTC
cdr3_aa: CASSVTSGSYNEQFF

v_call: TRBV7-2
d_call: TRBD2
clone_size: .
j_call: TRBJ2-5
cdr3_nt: TGTGCCAGCAGCACGTTACTAGCGGGAGGTGAGACCCAGTACTTC
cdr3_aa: CASSTLLAGGETQYF

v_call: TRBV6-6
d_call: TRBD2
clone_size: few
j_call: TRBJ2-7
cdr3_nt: TGTGCCAGCAGTTACTCGGGAGGGAGATGGTCCTACGAGCAGTACTTC
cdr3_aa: CASSYSGGRWSYEQYF

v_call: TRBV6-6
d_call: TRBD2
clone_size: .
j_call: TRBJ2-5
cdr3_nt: TGTGCCACCCAGGCAAGACTAGCGAAAGAGACCCAGTACTTC
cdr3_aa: CATQARLAKETQYF

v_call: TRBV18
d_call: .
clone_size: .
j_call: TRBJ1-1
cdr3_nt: TGTGCCAGCTCACCACGGGGGGGGGCTGAAGCTTTCTTT
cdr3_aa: CASSPRGGAEAFF

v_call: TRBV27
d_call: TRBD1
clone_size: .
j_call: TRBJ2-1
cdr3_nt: TGTGCCAGCAGCTTATCCGGGACAGGGGTCCACAATGAGCAGTTCTTC
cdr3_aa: CASSLSGTGVHNEQFF

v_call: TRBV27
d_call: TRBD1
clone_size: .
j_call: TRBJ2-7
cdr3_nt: TGTGCCAGCAGTTTCGGGACAGGGGACGAGCAGTACTTC
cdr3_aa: CASSFGTGDEQYF

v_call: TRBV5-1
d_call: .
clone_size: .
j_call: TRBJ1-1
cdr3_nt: TGCGCCAGCAGCGATCAATTACAGGGCACTGAAGCTTTCTTT
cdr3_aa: CASSDQLQGTEAFF

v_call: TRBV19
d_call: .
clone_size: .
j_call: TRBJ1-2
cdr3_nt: TGTGCCAGTAGTACCCTTCTGATTGGGAGCGCTAACTATGGCTACACCTTC
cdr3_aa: CASSTLLIGSANYGYTF

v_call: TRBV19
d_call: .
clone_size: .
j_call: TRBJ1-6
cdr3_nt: TGTGCCAGTAGTATTAGGACTTCTACGACGGGCTCACCCCTCCACTTT
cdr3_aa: CASSIRTSTTGSPLHF

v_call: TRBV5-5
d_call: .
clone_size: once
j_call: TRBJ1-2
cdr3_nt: TGTGCCAGCAGCTTGGGTGACAGGAGCTATGGCTACACCTTC
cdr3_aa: CASSLGDRSYGYTF

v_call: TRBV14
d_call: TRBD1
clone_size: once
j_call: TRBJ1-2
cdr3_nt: TGTGCCAGCAGCCGTCCGGGACAGGGGGCCTATGGCTACACCTTC
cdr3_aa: CASSRPGQGAYGYTF

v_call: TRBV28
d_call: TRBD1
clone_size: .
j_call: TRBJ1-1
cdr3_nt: TGTGCCAGCAGGGCAGGGGGCCAGAACACTGAAGCTTTCTTT
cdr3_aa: CASRAGGQNTEAFF

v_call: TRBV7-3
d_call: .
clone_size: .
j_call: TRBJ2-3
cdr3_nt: TGTGCCAGCAGTCCAGCGGGCCCCAGCACAGATACGCAGTATTTT
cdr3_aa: CASSPAGPSTDTQYF